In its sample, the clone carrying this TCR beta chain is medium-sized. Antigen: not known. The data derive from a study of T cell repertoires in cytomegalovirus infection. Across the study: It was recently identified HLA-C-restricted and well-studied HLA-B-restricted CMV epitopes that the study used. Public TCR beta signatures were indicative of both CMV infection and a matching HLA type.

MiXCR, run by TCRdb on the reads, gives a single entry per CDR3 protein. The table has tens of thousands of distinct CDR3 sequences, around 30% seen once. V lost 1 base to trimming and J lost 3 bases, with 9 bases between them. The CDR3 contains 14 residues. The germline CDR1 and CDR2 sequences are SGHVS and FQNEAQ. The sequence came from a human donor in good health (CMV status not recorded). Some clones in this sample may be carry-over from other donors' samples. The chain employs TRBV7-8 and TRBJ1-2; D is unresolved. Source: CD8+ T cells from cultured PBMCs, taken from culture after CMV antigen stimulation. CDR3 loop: CASSLGMGDYGYTF. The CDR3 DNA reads TGTGCCAGCAGCTTAGGAATGGGTGACTATGGCTACACCTTC. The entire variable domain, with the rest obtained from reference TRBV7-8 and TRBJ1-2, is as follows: GAGVSQSPRYKVAKRGQDVALRCDPISGHVSLFWYQQALGQGPEFLTYFQNEAQLDKSGLPSDRFFAERPEGSVSTLKIQRTQQEDSAVYLCASSLGMGDYGYTFGSGTRLTVV.